Listed here is a single TCR beta chain. Its antigen is unknown. Amplification started from genomic DNA. A primer set of 30 forward and 13 reverse primers amplified the CDR3. TCRdb called the multiplex PCR reads again in MiXCR, with one record for every CDR3 protein. This table has fewer than 350,000 distinct CDR3 sequences, approximately 50% appearing once. Anyone with other autoimmune disease or infection in the prior four weeks was excluded. This CDR3 is 13 amino acids long. The germline V gene encodes CDR1 GTSNPN and CDR2 SVGIG (reference sequence). Trimming cost V 5 bases and J 2 bases, with 13 bases left between them. These data originate in a study of type 1 and type 2 diabetes patients. Findings and caveats of the study: Some expanded clones seen only in T1D might occur in additional T2D or control samples. A median of one highly-expanded CD4+ clone, covering 3.9% of reads, occurred in type 2 diabetes.

The receptor's source is a man aged 18 to 29 with type 2 diabetes. The chain uses TRBV30 and TRBJ2-7; a possible D gene is TRBD1 (6 bases). Specimen: peripheral blood mononuclear cells (PBMCs). DNA of the CDR3: TGTGCCTGGTTTCGAGAGGGGGCCTACGAGCAGTACTTC. Amino acid sequence: CAWFREGAYEQYF.